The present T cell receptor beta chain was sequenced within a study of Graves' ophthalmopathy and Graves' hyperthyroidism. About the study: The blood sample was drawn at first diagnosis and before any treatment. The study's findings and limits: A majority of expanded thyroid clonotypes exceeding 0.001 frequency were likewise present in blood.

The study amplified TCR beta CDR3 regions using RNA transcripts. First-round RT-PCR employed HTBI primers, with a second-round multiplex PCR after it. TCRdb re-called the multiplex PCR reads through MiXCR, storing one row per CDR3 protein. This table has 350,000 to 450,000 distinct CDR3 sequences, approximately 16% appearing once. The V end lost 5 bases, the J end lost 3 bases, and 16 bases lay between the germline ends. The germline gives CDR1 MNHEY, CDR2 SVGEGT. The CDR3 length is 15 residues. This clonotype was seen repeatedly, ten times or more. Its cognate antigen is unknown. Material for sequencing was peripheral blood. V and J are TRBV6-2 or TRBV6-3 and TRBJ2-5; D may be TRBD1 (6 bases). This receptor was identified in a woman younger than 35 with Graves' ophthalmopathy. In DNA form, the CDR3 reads TGTGCCAGCAGTCAACCCCCGACAGGAAAAGAGACCCAGTACTTC. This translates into CASSQPPTGKETQYF.